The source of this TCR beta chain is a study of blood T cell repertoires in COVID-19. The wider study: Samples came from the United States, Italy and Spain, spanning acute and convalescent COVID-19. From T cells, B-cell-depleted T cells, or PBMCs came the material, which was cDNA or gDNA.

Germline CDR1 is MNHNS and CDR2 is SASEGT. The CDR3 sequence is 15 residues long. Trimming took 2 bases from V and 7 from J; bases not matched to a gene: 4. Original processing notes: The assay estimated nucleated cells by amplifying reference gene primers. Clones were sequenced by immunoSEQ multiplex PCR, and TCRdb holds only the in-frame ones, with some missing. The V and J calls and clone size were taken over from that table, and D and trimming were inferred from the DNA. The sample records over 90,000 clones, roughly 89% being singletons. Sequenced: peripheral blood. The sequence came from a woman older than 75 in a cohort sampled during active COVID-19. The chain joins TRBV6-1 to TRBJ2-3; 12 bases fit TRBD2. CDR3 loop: CASSESSGGGNTQYF. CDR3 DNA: TGTGCCAGCAGTGAATCTAGCGGGGGGGGGAATACGCAGTATTTT.